This passage covers 23 T cell receptor beta chains from one sample sequenced in a study of OX40 agonist ivuxolimab in advanced cancers. Repertoires were generated with immunoSEQ multiplex PCR, while TCRdb's copy carries only in-frame clones and drops some. The sample has 55,000 to 65,000 clones; 92% are singletons. Sequenced here: CD4+ or CD8+ T cells sorted from blood, sampled in a trial of the OX40 agonist ivuxolimab. These receptors were taken from an adult with an advanced solid tumor such as melanoma, head and neck, liver or kidney cancer.

V gene TRBV11-3 combines with J gene TRBJ1-1, with D perhaps matching TRBD1 (6 bases). CDR1 SGHNT and CDR2 YENEEA come from the germline V gene. The CDR3 has 13 residues. Deletions cut 5 bases from V and 7 bases from J, with 14 bases between. This CDR3 is CASSQWTVIEAFF. The CDR3 nucleotides read TGTGCCAGCAGCCAGTGGACAGTCATTGAAGCTTTCTTT.

Turning to this clone: A read error may account for a junction end that differs from germline. The rearrangement joins TRBV30 to TRBJ1-2; the D gene is possibly TRBD1 (5 bases). The CDR3 is made up of 12 amino acids. Looked up from germline, CDR1 is GTSNPN and CDR2 is SVGIG (reference sequence). This CDR3 reads CAWSVPGYGHTF. In DNA, the CDR3 is TGTGCCTGGAGTGTACCAGGGTATGGCCACACCTTC.

The chain uses TRBV28 and TRBJ2-3, with 9 bases lining up with TRBD2. There are 15 residues in the CDR3. Per the germline V gene, CDR1 is MDHEN and CDR2 is SYDVKM. With 4 bases clipped from V and 3 bases from J, the junction kept 5 bases outside the gene matches. CDR3 amino acids: CASSYRSGRTDTQYF. The CDR3 nucleotides read TGTGCCAGCAGTTACCGTAGCGGGAGAACAGATACGCAGTATTTT.

The chain recombines TRBV6-6 with TRBJ2-3; 8 bases are a match to TRBD2. This CDR3 spans 12 amino acids. Germline lookup yields CDR1 MNHNY and CDR2 SVGAGI (reference sequence). CDR3 amino acids: CAAGGSPDTQYF. CDR3 DNA: TGTGCGGCGGGAGGCTCCCCAGATACGCAGTATTTT.

The V and J genes are TRBV9 and TRBJ2-1, with TRBD2 matching 10 bases. This CDR3 region has 16 residues. Germline V CDR1 and CDR2: SGDLS, YYNGEE. Trimming took 2 bases from V and 6 from J; bases not matched to a gene: 8. The CDR3 protein is CASSVSRLAGSNEQFF. The CDR3, as DNA: TGTGCCAGCAGCGTCTCAAGACTAGCGGGCTCCAATGAGCAGTTCTTC.

The gene calls are TRBV4-1 and TRBJ2-1; 14 positions match TRBD2. Germline CDR1 and CDR2: MGHRA and YSYEKL. This CDR3 contains 19 residues. The V segment lost 4 bases and the J segment 1 base; nucleotides outside the gene matches: 9. CDR3 amino acids: CASSRPGTSGRGSYNEQFF. The CDR3 DNA reads as TGCGCCAGCAGCCGCCCCGGGACTAGCGGGAGAGGATCCTACAATGAGCAGTTCTTC.

This clone was counted once. This chain connects TRBV30 to TRBJ1-3; D not certain. Germline V lookup: CDR1 GTSNPN, CDR2 SVGIG (reference sequence). This CDR3 is built from 14 residues. V gave up 0 bases and J gave up 4 bases, with 10 bases separating them. In DNA, the CDR3 is TGTGCCTGGAGTGTACCCGGCCTAGGAAACACCATATATTTT. Its translation: CAWSVPGLGNTIYF.

This rearrangement joins TRBV13 to TRBJ1-1; 9 bases map to TRBD1. Germline-derived CDR1 and CDR2 are PRHDT and FYEKMQ (reference sequence). The trim removed 5 bases at V and 8 bases at J, leaving 6 bases unmatched. The CDR3 runs to 13 residues. The CDR3 DNA follows: TGTGCCAGCAGCACAGGGGGCTTCAAGGAAGCTTTCTTT. Its protein is CASSTGGFKEAFF.

V and J are TRBV4-2 and TRBJ1-2; 8 bases align to TRBD1. The CDR3 covers 14 residues. The V gene end was trimmed by 0 bases and the J gene end by 8 bases; junction bases not matched to a gene: 5. Looked up from germline, CDR1 is LGHNA and CDR2 is YNFKEQ. The CDR3: CASSQEQGAMGYTF. The DNA for the CDR3 is TGTGCCAGCAGCCAAGAGCAGGGGGCTATGGGCTACACCTTC.

The genes are TRBV5-1 and TRBJ2-3; D assignment may be TRBD1 or TRBD2 (5 bases each). The CDR3 covers 17 residues. Trimming took 0 bases from V and 6 from J, leaving 20 bases between them. Germline CDR1 is SGHRS and CDR2 is YFSETQ. CDR3 nucleotides: TGCGCCAGCAGCTTGGTCGACGCGAGGGGCCCTAGGGATACGCAGTATTTT. Its translation: CASSLVDARGPRDTQYF.

The rearrangement joins TRBV5-6 to TRBJ2-7; D gene uncertain. V shed 2 bases and J shed 0 bases, with 3 bases lying between them. Germline lookup yields CDR1 SGHDT and CDR2 YYEEEE. The CDR3 is 12 residues long. CDR3 protein: CASSLSSYEQYF. CDR3 in DNA: TGTGCCAGCAGCTTAAGCTCCTACGAGCAGTACTTC.

The chain uses TRBV30 and TRBJ2-4, with 10 bases lining up with TRBD2. The germline gives CDR1 GTSNPN, CDR2 SVGIG (reference sequence). The CDR3 totals 15 residues. The V and J ends lost 5 bases and 3 bases, in that order; junction bases with no gene match: 7. This CDR3 reads CAWEGTSVGKNIQYF. Written as DNA, the CDR3 is TGTGCCTGGGAAGGGACTAGCGTGGGCAAAAACATTCAGTACTTC.

The chain couples TRBV7-9 to TRBJ2-1, with D hard to call. Per germline, CDR1 SEHNR and CDR2 FQNEAQ (reference sequence). The CDR3 consists of 11 residues. V was cut by 4 bases and J by 9 bases, with 7 bases left in between. CDR3 DNA sequence: TGTGCCAGCAGCTCACCGGGTGAGCAGTTCTTC. Protein: CASSSPGEQFF. Together with reference TRBV7-9 and TRBJ2-1, the CDR3 gives the full variable domain: DTGVSQNPRHKITKRGQNVTFRCDPISEHNRLYWYRQTLGQGPEFLTYFQNEAQLEKSRLLSDRFSAERPKGSFSTLEIQRTEQGDSAMYLCASSSPGEQFFGPGTRLTVL.

The V call is TRBV15, the J call TRBJ1-5; D perhaps matches TRBD1 (5 bases). Germline lookup yields CDR1 LNHNV and CDR2 YYDKDF (reference sequence). Trimming took 0 bases from V and 1 from J, leaving 7 bases between them. The CDR3 sequence is 15 residues long. As DNA, the CDR3 is TGTGCCACCAGCAGAGATTGGGACAGCAATCAGCCCCAGCATTTT. This codes for CATSRDWDSNQPQHF.

The V and J genes are TRBV15 and TRBJ1-2; no clear D. Trimming took 0 bases from V and 8 from J, leaving 19 bases between them. The germline V gene has CDR1 LNHNV and CDR2 YYDKDF (reference sequence). The CDR3 has 16 residues. DNA for the CDR3: TGTGCCACCAGCAGAGATCGTGGTCCGCGGTTGGCAGGCTACACCTTC. Amino acid sequence: CATSRDRGPRLAGYTF.

This chain uses TRBV14 with TRBJ1-1; D gene ambiguous. The V and J ends lost 1 base and 6 bases respectively, with 6 bases between them. CDR1 SGHDN and CDR2 FVKESK come from the germline V gene. The CDR3 length is 12 residues. CDR3 bases: TGTGCCAGCAGCCAAGTGAGGGCTGAAGCTTTCTTT. Protein: CASSQVRAEAFF. The whole variable domain, filled in from reference TRBV14 and TRBJ1-1, reads EAGVTQFPSHSVIEKGQTVTLRCDPISGHDNLYWYRRVMGKEIKFLLHFVKESKQDESGMPNNRFLAERTGGTYSTLKVQPAELEDSGVYFCASSQVRAEAFFGQGTRLTVV.

The chain joins TRBV10-3 to TRBJ2-7; no clear D gene. The CDR3 extends over 12 amino acids. CDR1 is ENHRY, CDR2 SYGVKD, per germline. V shed 0 bases and J shed 3 bases, with 3 bases lying between them. The CDR3 sequence is CAISESRYEQYV. In DNA form, the CDR3 reads TGTGCCATCAGTGAGTCTCGCTACGAGCAGTACGTC.

The chain carries TRBV4-2 and TRBJ1-1; the D is unclear. The CDR3 has 16 residues. Trimming removed 0 bases at V and 1 base at J, with 12 bases between. Per the germline V gene, CDR1 is LGHNA and CDR2 is YNFKEQ. Here the CDR3 DNA reads TGTGCCAGCAGCCAAGAAGCTGGTGGAGAGAACACTGAAGCTTTCTTT. Translation gives CASSQEAGGENTEAFF.

The chain uses TRBV2 and TRBJ2-5, with 7 bases that match TRBD2. The germline V gene has CDR1 SNHLY and CDR2 FYNNEI. This CDR3 is 18 amino acids long. V lost 6 bases, J lost 0 bases, and 16 bases stayed unmatched. The CDR3 nucleotides read TGTGCCAGCAGCCATCAGCCCATCATTGGGACTAACCAAGAGACCCAGTACTTC. It encodes CASSHQPIIGTNQETQYF. Full variable domain (missing parts from reference TRBV2 and TRBJ2-5): EPEVTQTPSHQVTQMGQEVILRCVPISNHLYFYWYRQILGQKVEFLVSFYNNEISEKSEIFDDQFSVERPDGSNFTLKIRSTKLEDSAMYFCASSHQPIIGTNQETQYFGPGTRLLVL.

The J gene is TRBJ2-2, the V gene TRBV15; a possible D gene is TRBD2 (6 bases). The V end was cut by 9 bases, the J end by 6 bases, with 11 bases between. Germline V CDR1 and CDR2: LNHNV, YYDKDF (reference sequence). The CDR3 spans 12 residues. CDR3 protein: CATNSGSGELFF. The CDR3 region has the DNA TGTGCCACTAATAGCGGATCCGGGGAGCTGTTTTTT. The complete variable domain, with remaining parts taken from reference TRBV15 and TRBJ2-2, reads DAMVIQNPRYQVTQFGKPVTLSCSQTLNHNVMYWYQQKSSQAPKLLFHYYDKDFNNEADTPDNFQSRRPNTSFCFLDIRSPGLGDTAMYLCATNSGSGELFFGEGSRLTVL.

The CDR3 DNA reads as TGTGCCAGCGGACAGGGGGCGCAGTACGATGAGCAGTTCTTC. Amino acids: CASGQGAQYDEQFF. This chain uses TRBV2 with TRBJ2-1; TRBD1 matches at 11 bases. The V gene end was trimmed by 8 bases and the J gene end by 8 bases; junction bases not matched to a gene: 8. Germline CDR1 is SNHLY and CDR2 is FYNNEI. The CDR3 length is 14 residues.

The chain employs TRBV12-5 and TRBJ2-1; 9 bases agree with TRBD2. J lost 6 bases, V lost 6 bases, and 15 bases had no gene match. Germline CDR1 and CDR2: LGHNT and FRNRAP. The CDR3 length is 17 residues. CDR3 sequence (DNA): TGTGCTAGTGGCCCTCCCCTTCTGCGGGAGGGCCTCAATGAGCAGTTCTTC. It translates to CASGPPLLREGLNEQFF.

This sequence joins TRBV10-2 and TRBJ2-1; 11 bases agree with TRBD2. V lost 6 bases to trimming and J lost 9 bases; unmatched junction nucleotides: 4. Germline lookup yields CDR1 WSHSY and CDR2 SAAADI. The CDR3 spans 13 residues. This CDR3 is CASRETSGAEQFF. CDR3 DNA: TGCGCCAGCAGGGAGACTAGCGGGGCTGAGCAGTTCTTC.